The next 24 T cell receptor beta chains were all read from a single sample in a study of T cell repertoires in cytomegalovirus infection. These receptors have no known antigen. TCRdb reprocessed the reads via MiXCR and lists one record per CDR3 protein. The sample lists roughly 990,000 distinct CDR3 sequences; roughly 30% were seen once. The sample here was cultured CD8+ T cells from PBMCs, taken from culture after CMV antigen stimulation. These receptors all come from a human donor in good health (CMV status not recorded). Some clones in this sample may be carry-over from other donors' samples.

The rearrangement links TRBV12-5 to TRBJ1-1; 9 bases line up with TRBD1. This CDR3 is 15 amino acids long. The germline V gene has CDR1 LGHNT and CDR2 FRNRAP. The V gene end was trimmed by 3 bases and the J gene end by 5 bases; junction bases not matched to a gene: 7. The DNA for the CDR3 is TGTGCTAGTGGTTTTACGGGACAGGGAGGGACTGAAGCTTTCTTT. Translated: CASGFTGQGGTEAFF. The full variable domain, in which reference TRBV12-5 and TRBJ1-1 provide the parts outside the CDR3, is DARVTQTPRHKVTEMGQEVTMRCQPILGHNTVFWYRQTMMQGLELLAYFRNRAPLDDSGMPKDRFSAEMPDATLATLKIQPSEPRDSAVYFCASGFTGQGGTEAFFGQGTRLTVV.

This clonotype occurred a few times. The chain recombines TRBV7-9 with TRBJ1-2; D gene uncertain. Trimming stripped 5 bases from V and 1 base from J, with 11 bases between. Germline V gene sequence: CDR1 SEHNR, CDR2 FQNEAQ (reference sequence). CDR3 size: 14 residues. The DNA of the CDR3 is TGTGCCAGCAGCGGGTCCGGGATTAACTATGGCTACACCTTC. Translating gives CASSGSGINYGYTF.

This chain links TRBV7-3 with TRBJ2-3; weak D call: TRBD1 (5 bases). Trimming cost V 2 bases and J 6 bases, with 12 bases left between them. Germline lookup yields CDR1 SGHTA and CDR2 FQGTGA. The CDR3 totals 14 residues. The CDR3 DNA sequence: TGTGCCAGCAGCTTAGCAGGGTTGGAGGATACGCAGTATTTT. This codes for CASSLAGLEDTQYF.

This sequence joins TRBV9 and TRBJ1-2; D remains ambiguous. The length of the CDR3 is 16 residues. Germline assignment: CDR1 SGDLS and CDR2 YYNGEE. Trimming stripped 2 bases from V and 0 bases from J, with 14 bases between. CDR3: CASSVAVRVSNYGYTF. As DNA, the CDR3 is TGTGCCAGCAGCGTCGCTGTGCGGGTATCTAACTATGGCTACACCTTC.

V is TRBV7-9 and J is TRBJ2-5; 9 bases align to TRBD2. The CDR3 is made up of 17 amino acids. Trimming removed 5 bases from V and 1 base from J; junction bases left unmatched: 11. Germline V gene lookup returns CDR1 SEHNR and CDR2 FQNEAQ (reference sequence). The CDR3 region has the DNA TGTGCCAGCAGCCCGGGGTTTAGCGGGGGACCCCAAGAGACCCAGTACTTC. Amino acid sequence: CASSPGFSGGPQETQYF.

This clonotype was seen more than once but under ten times. The chain combines TRBV14 with TRBJ1-2; tentatively, D is TRBD1 (6 bases). CDR1 SGHDN and CDR2 FVKESK come from the germline V gene. The CDR3 is 14 amino acids. V lost 3 bases and J lost 3, with 11 bases in between. The CDR3 coding sequence is TGTGCCAGCAGCCAGGGACACGCTCACTATGGCTACACCTTC. The encoded protein is CASSQGHAHYGYTF.

The chain is built from TRBV7-4 and TRBJ1-1, with 9 bases fitting TRBD1. CDR1 and CDR2 from the germline V gene are SGHVT and SQSDAQ. This CDR3 comprises 16 residues. With 4 bases clipped from V and 5 bases from J, the junction kept 11 bases outside the gene matches. The CDR3: CASSSWDRVVGTEAFF. In nucleotides, the CDR3 is TGTGCCAGCAGCTCCTGGGACAGGGTGGTGGGGACTGAAGCTTTCTTT.

This sequence joins TRBV7-6 and TRBJ2-7; D not resolved. The V end was cut by 5 bases, the J end by 2 bases, with 10 bases between. The CDR3 spans 13 residues. Germline lookup yields CDR1 SGHVS and CDR2 FNYEAQ. CDR3 DNA: TGTGCCAGCAGCCCACCAGAAACCTACGAGCAGTACTTC. Amino acids: CASSPPETYEQYF.

This clonotype was found a few times. This chain joins TRBV19 and TRBJ1-5; 11 nucleotides match TRBD1. CDR1 is LNHDA and CDR2 is SQIVND in the germline V gene (reference sequence). The V segment lost 10 bases and the J segment 2 bases; nucleotides outside the gene matches: 7. The CDR3 loop spans 15 amino acids. In DNA, the CDR3 is TGTGCCACCCTGGAGGGACAGGGGGGCAATCAGCCCCAGCATTTT. Its translation is CATLEGQGGNQPQHF.

J is TRBJ2-1 and V is TRBV2; 8 bases are shared with TRBD1. V lost 4 bases to trimming and J lost 5 bases; unmatched junction nucleotides: 7. The CDR3 has 15 residues. Germline CDR1 reads SNHLY; CDR2 reads FYNNEI. The CDR3 region has the DNA TGTGCCAGCAGTGCAGGGGGCCGCCTGAACAATGAGCAGTTCTTC. Encoded protein: CASSAGGRLNNEQFF.

This clonotype was detected a few times. The chain joins TRBV7-2 to TRBJ1-5, with 9 bases lining up with TRBD1. The CDR3 has 17 residues. V dropped 5 bases and J dropped 5; count of bases not matched to a gene: 13. From germline, CDR1 is SGHTA and CDR2 FQGNSA. In DNA, the CDR3 is TGTGCCAGCAGCCCGGGACAGGGAATTGTGTCCCATCAGCCCCAGCATTTT. The encoded protein is CASSPGQGIVSHQPQHF.

The chain joins TRBV6-1 to TRBJ2-1, with D possibly TRBD2 on 5 matching bases. This CDR3 region has 15 residues. Germline V gene lookup returns CDR1 MNHNS and CDR2 SASEGT. V lost 5 bases to trimming and J lost 2 bases, with 13 bases between them. The chain's CDR3 is CASSYEGSTYNEQFF. The CDR3 nucleotides read TGTGCCAGCAGTTACGAGGGATCCACCTACAATGAGCAGTTCTTC.

J is TRBJ1-2 and V is TRBV2; no clear D. Looked up from germline, CDR1 is SNHLY and CDR2 is FYNNEI. The CDR3 runs to 10 residues. V was pared by 7 bases and J by 3 bases, with 3 bases between. The DNA for the CDR3 is TGTGCCAGCATTGACTATGGCTACACCTTC. It encodes CASIDYGYTF.

This clonotype was seen a handful of times. The rearrangement uses TRBV10-3 and TRBJ2-1; D call uncertain. In germline, CDR1 is ENHRY, CDR2 SYGVKD. This CDR3 spans 12 amino acids. Trimming shortened V by 10 bases and J by 4 bases, and 11 bases separated the two germline ends. Here the CDR3 DNA reads TGTGCCACTTCCAGAAAGTACAATGAGCAGTTCTTC. Encoded protein: CATSRKYNEQFF.

J is TRBJ2-2 and V is TRBV12-3 or TRBV12-4, with TRBD1 matching over 7 bases. V shed 3 bases and J 3 bases; nucleotides not matched to a gene: 7. This CDR3 is built from 16 residues. CDR3 DNA sequence: TGTGCCAGCAGTTTTTACAGGCAGGGGGACACCGGGGAGCTGTTTTTT. Its translation is CASSFYRQGDTGELFF.

The V call is TRBV5-4, the J call TRBJ1-1; D possibly corresponds to TRBD1 (6 bases). Germline V lookup: CDR1 SGHNT, CDR2 YYREEE (reference sequence). The CDR3 runs to 14 residues. V was pared by 9 bases and J by 4 bases, with 19 bases between. CDR3 coding DNA: TGTGCCATCAGGTTCGGGGGCGGGAGCACTGAAGCTTTCTTT. Translation: CAIRFGGGSTEAFF.

At least ten counts were recorded for this clonotype. V gene TRBV7-8 combines with J gene TRBJ1-1; D remains unclear. The CDR3 length is 12 residues. Germline CDR1 and CDR2: SGHVS and FQNEAQ. With 2 bases removed from V and 3 bases from J, the gap between germline ends came to 4 bases. CDR3: CASSLMDTEAFF. CDR3 coding DNA: TGTGCCAGCAGCTTAATGGACACTGAAGCTTTCTTT.

The DNA of the CDR3 is TGTGCCAGCAGTTACCCCAATTCTGACAGGGCTTCGAAGGGGGCCCTCCACTTT. This codes for CASSYPNSDRASKGALHF. V usage is TRBV6-6 and J usage is TRBJ1-6; the match to TRBD1 covers 7 bases. CDR1 is MNHNY, CDR2 SVGAGI, per germline (reference sequence). The CDR3 is made up of 18 amino acids. The J segment lost 14 bases and the V segment lost 2 bases, leaving 21 bases of the junction unmatched.

V usage is TRBV11-2 and J usage is TRBJ1-1; the match to TRBD1 covers 9 bases. The CDR3 sequence is 15 residues long. V trimming: 5 bases; J trimming: 5 bases; junction bases outside the gene matches: 9. The germline CDR1 and CDR2 sequences are SGHAT and FQNNGV. The CDR3 reads CASSARTGGETEAFF. The CDR3 DNA reads TGTGCCAGCAGCGCACGCACAGGGGGCGAGACTGAAGCTTTCTTT. The variable domain in full, completed from reference TRBV11-2 and TRBJ1-1, reads EAGVAQSPRYKIIEKRQSVAFWCNPISGHATLYWYQQILGQGPKLLIQFQNNGVVDDSQLPKDRFSAERLKGVDSTLKIQPAKLEDSAVYLCASSARTGGETEAFFGQGTRLTVV.

The V gene is TRBV12-3 or TRBV12-4, the J gene TRBJ2-7; 8 bases match TRBD1. This CDR3 region has 13 residues. V lost 4 bases to trimming and J lost 3 bases; unmatched junction nucleotides: 2. CDR3 DNA: TGTGCCAGCAGTTCAGGGGGCTTCTACGAGCAGTACTTC. Its protein is CASSSGGFYEQYF.

This clonotype came up a few times. This CDR3 is CASSPRKRPDTEAFF. The CDR3 nucleotides read TGTGCCAGCAGCCCCCGTAAGCGACCCGACACTGAAGCTTTCTTT. This sequence joins TRBV6-1 and TRBJ1-1; D is undetermined. V was pared by 6 bases and J by 3 bases, with 17 bases between. CDR1 is MNHNS, CDR2 SASEGT, per germline. The CDR3 has 15 residues.

The genes are TRBV19 and TRBJ1-2; D ambiguous. Trimming removed 5 bases at V and 8 bases at J, with 15 bases between. The CDR3 has 13 amino acids. CDR1 and CDR2 from the germline V gene are LNHDA and SQIVND (reference sequence). The CDR3 sequence: CASSYGAGRGYTF. The CDR3 nucleotides are TGTGCCAGTAGTTACGGTGCTGGACGGGGCTACACCTTC.

The rearrangement links TRBV7-6 to TRBJ1-1; D remains ambiguous. Trimming took 1 base from V and 1 from J, leaving 10 bases between them. CDR1 and CDR2 (germline): SGHVS, FNYEAQ. There are 15 residues in the CDR3. This chain's CDR3 is CASSLEGHKNTEAFF. CDR3 bases: TGTGCCAGCAGCTTAGAGGGCCATAAGAACACTGAAGCTTTCTTT.

The chain carries TRBV4-2 and TRBJ2-3; D is perhaps TRBD2 (5 bases). V was clipped by 4 bases and J by 4 bases, with 9 bases between them. Germline CDR1 reads LGHNA; CDR2 reads YNFKEQ. The CDR3 is made up of 13 amino acids. CDR3 nucleotide sequence: TGTGCCAGCAGCCCCGTGAGGGCAGATACGCAGTATTTT. Residues: CASSPVRADTQYF.